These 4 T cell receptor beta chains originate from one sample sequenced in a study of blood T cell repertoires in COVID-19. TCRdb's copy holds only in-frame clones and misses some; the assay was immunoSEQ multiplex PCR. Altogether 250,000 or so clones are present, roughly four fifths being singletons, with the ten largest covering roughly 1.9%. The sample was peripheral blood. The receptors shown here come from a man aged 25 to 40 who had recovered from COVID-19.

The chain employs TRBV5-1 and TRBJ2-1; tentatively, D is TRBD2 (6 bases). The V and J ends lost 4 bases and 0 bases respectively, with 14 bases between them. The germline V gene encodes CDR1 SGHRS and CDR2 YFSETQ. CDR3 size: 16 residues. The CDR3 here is CASSGGQTSSYNEQFF. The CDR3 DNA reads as TGCGCCAGCAGCGGGGGTCAGACTAGCTCCTACAATGAGCAGTTCTTC. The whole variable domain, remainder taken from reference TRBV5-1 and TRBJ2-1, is KAGVTQTPRYLIKTRGQQVTLSCSPISGHRSVSWYQQTPGQGLQFLFEYFSETQRNKGNFPGRFSGRQFSNSRSEMNVSTLELGDSALYLCASSGGQTSSYNEQFFGPGTRLTVL.

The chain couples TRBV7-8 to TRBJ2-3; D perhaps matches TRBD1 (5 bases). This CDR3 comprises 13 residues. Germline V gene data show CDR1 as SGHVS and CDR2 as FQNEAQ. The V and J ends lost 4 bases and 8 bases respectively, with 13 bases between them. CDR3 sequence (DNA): TGTGCCAGCAGCTCAGGGCCCTCGGGTACGCAGTATTTT. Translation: CASSSGPSGTQYF.

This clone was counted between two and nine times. Here the CDR3 DNA reads TGCGCCAGCAGCGCTTCGGTCGGGGGGCAGACACCCCTCCACTTT. It yields the protein CASSASVGGQTPLHF. V usage is TRBV10-1 and J usage is TRBJ1-6; D might be TRBD1 (6 bases). CDR3 size: 15 residues. CDR1 WNHNN and CDR2 SYGVQD come from the germline V gene (reference sequence). V lost 6 bases and J lost 11, with 20 bases in between.

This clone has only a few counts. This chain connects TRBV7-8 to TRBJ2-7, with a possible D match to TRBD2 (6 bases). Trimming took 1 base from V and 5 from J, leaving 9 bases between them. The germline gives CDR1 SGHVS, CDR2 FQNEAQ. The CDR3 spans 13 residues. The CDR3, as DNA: TGTGCCAGCAGCTTAGGACTAGTAAACGAGCAGTACTTC. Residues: CASSLGLVNEQYF.